Presented here are 22 T cell receptor beta chains from one specimen sequenced in a study of blood T cells in healthy people across ages. Then a second PCR, running roughly 7 to 11 cycles, was carried out with a sample-barcoded 5' primer and a J-beta primer mix. TCRdb processed the 5' RACE reads anew with MiXCR; each CDR3 protein has one entry. The sample lists 550,000 to 750,000 distinct CDR3 sequences; 20% to 25% were seen once. The specimen was blood. All receptors derive from a man aged 65 to 85 in good health.

This clonotype was seen a few times. The chain combines TRBV6-2 or TRBV6-3 with TRBJ2-1, with 9 positions matching TRBD2. The CDR3 contains 12 residues. Germline values: CDR1 MNHEY, CDR2 SVGEGT. CDR3 nucleotides: TGTGCAACGTGGAGCGGGAGGAATGAGCAGTTCTTC. It yields the protein CATWSGRNEQFF.

This sequence joins TRBV20-1 and TRBJ2-5; no clear D gene. V was clipped by 3 bases and J by 0 bases, with 8 bases between them. CDR1 and CDR2 from the germline V gene are DFQATT and SNEGSKA (reference sequence). CDR3 length equals 13 residues. The CDR3 nucleotides are TGCAGTGCTAGGGACCCGTACCAAGAGACCCAGTACTTC. Its translation is CSARDPYQETQYF.

This clonotype has more than one count but fewer than ten. The genes are TRBV28 and TRBJ2-5; 13 nucleotides match TRBD2. The J call may be mistaken, given a closer DNA end match to TRBJ2-7. The germline V gene encodes CDR1 MDHEN and CDR2 SYDVKM. The CDR3 has 16 residues. CDR3 coding DNA: TGTGCCAGCAGTTCCCCCGGGACTAGCGGGATCTACGAGCAGTACTTC. Translating gives CASSSPGTSGIYEQYF.

This clonotype has a handful of counts. CDR3 in amino acids: CASSLLYEKLFF. The CDR3 coding sequence is TGTGCCAGCAGTCTCCTGTATGAAAAACTGTTTTTT. The chain is built from TRBV6-2 or TRBV6-3 and TRBJ1-4; D gene uncertain. Germline lookup yields CDR1 MNHEY and CDR2 SVGEGT. V was clipped by 5 bases and J by 6 bases, with 7 bases between them. This CDR3 region has 12 residues.

This clonotype was counted a few times. This chain joins TRBV5-6 and TRBJ2-4, with 12 bases lining up with TRBD2. Germline-derived CDR1 and CDR2 are SGHDT and YYEEEE. The CDR3 is made up of 16 amino acids. Trimming took 4 bases from V and 0 from J; bases not matched to a gene: 2. CDR3 coding DNA: TGTGCCAGCAGCCCGGGACTAGCGGGAGCCAAAAACATTCAGTACTTC. Amino acid sequence: CASSPGLAGAKNIQYF.

This rearrangement joins TRBV12-3 or TRBV12-4 to TRBJ1-4; D not resolved. This CDR3 comprises 14 residues. Between the trimmed V and J ends, which lost 3 bases and 10 bases, there was a span of 15 bases. CDR3 coding DNA: TGTGCCAGCAGTTTGGGCCAGCCCCGGGGAAAACTGTTTTTT. This translates into CASSLGQPRGKLFF.

The sample holds many counts of this clonotype. This rearrangement joins TRBV10-3 to TRBJ2-7; the match to TRBD2 covers 11 bases. CDR1 is ENHRY and CDR2 is SYGVKD in the germline V gene. The ends lost 0 bases at V and 6 bases at J; junction bases unmatched: 4. The CDR3 is 15 amino acids. CDR3 region: CAISESLAGGSEQYF. The CDR3, as DNA: TGTGCCATCAGTGAGTCCCTAGCGGGAGGAAGCGAGCAGTACTTC.

This clonotype occurred a few times. The chain recombines TRBV6-5 with TRBJ2-7, with D perhaps TRBD2 (5 bases). The CDR3 contains 13 residues. With 0 bases removed from V and 6 bases from J, the gap between germline ends came to 9 bases. Germline assignment: CDR1 MNHEY and CDR2 SVGAGI. The chain's CDR3 is CASSYSETSEQYF. The CDR3 nucleotides read TGTGCCAGCAGTTACTCGGAAACTAGCGAGCAGTACTTC.

In this sample, this clonotype turned up a few times. The chain has TRBV6-5 and TRBJ2-7; 8 bases match TRBD2. With 4 bases clipped from V and 3 bases from J, the junction kept 5 bases outside the gene matches. Per the germline V gene, CDR1 is MNHEY and CDR2 is SVGAGI. The CDR3 runs 14 residues. The CDR3 DNA is TGTGCCAGCAGTTTCGGGACTAGTAGCTACGAGCAGTACTTC. Amino acid sequence: CASSFGTSSYEQYF.

The chain carries TRBV21-1 and TRBJ2-4. TRBV21-1 is tagged as a pseudogene. The CDR3 contains 15 residues. Here the CDR3 reads CASSKVRGAKNIQYF. Written as DNA, the CDR3 is TGTGCCAGCAGCAAAGTAAGAGGAGCCAAAAACATTCAGTACTTC.

This clonotype turned up a few times. V is TRBV6-1 and J is TRBJ2-1; D could derive from TRBD1 or TRBD2 (5 bases each). The assigned J gene may be wrong: the sequence end matches TRBJ2-5 better. Germline CDR1 reads MNHNS; CDR2 reads SASEGT. The CDR3 is 15 amino acids. CDR3 region: CASSEWDATQETQYF. CDR3 DNA: TGTGCCAGCAGTGAATGGGACGCCACACAAGAGACCCAGTACTTC.

J is TRBJ2-4 and V is TRBV6-5, with D perhaps matching TRBD1 (5 bases). The CDR3 runs to 13 residues. CDR1 MNHEY and CDR2 SVGAGI come from the germline V gene. V shed 4 bases and J shed 9 bases, with 13 bases lying between them. CDR3 loop: CASSSGRAGIQYF. CDR3 nucleotides: TGTGCCAGCAGTTCTGGCAGGGCTGGCATTCAGTACTTC.

There are a few counts of this clonotype. This chain uses TRBV12-3 or TRBV12-4 with TRBJ1-2, with 10 bases that match TRBD1. The CDR3 totals 14 residues. The J segment lost 5 bases and the V segment lost 5 bases, leaving 5 bases of the junction unmatched. The CDR3 loop is CASSRTGGIYGYTF. CDR3 bases: TGTGCCAGCAGTAGGACAGGGGGTATATATGGCTACACCTTC.

This clonotype has a handful of counts. The junction does not match germline at one end; this may be a read error. The J gene is TRBJ2-5, the V gene TRBV19; 9 positions agree with TRBD1. The CDR3 totals 15 residues. Germline V gene data show CDR1 as LNHDA and CDR2 as SQIVND (reference sequence). CDR3 loop: CASRETGGIEETQYF. The CDR3 DNA is TGTGCCAGTAGGGAGACAGGGGGGATCGAAGAGACCCAGTACTTT. Combining the CDR3 with reference TRBV19 and TRBJ2-5 gives the whole variable domain DGGITQSPKYLFRKEGQNVTLSCEQNLNHDAMYWYRQDPGQGLRLIYYSQIVNDFQKGDIAEGYSVSREKKESFPLTVTSAQKNPTAFYLCASRETGGIEETQYFGPGTRLLVL.

The chain carries TRBV12-3 or TRBV12-4 and TRBJ2-7; 7 bases align to TRBD1. Trimming took 6 bases from V and 6 from J; bases not matched to a gene: 5. The CDR3 runs 12 residues. The CDR3 bases are TGTGCCAGCAGCATGACAGGGATCGAGCAGTACTTC. It specifies CASSMTGIEQYF.

This clonotype occurred a few times. This chain links TRBV6-1 with TRBJ2-1; TRBD2 aligns across 14 bases. Losses at the gene ends were 5 bases for V and 1 base for J; bases not matched to a gene: 7. CDR3 size: 18 residues. Germline CDR1 and CDR2: MNHNS and SASEGT. CDR3 coding DNA: TGTGCCAGCAGTCCCGGGACTAGCGGGAGACGGTCCTACAATGAGCAGTTCTTC. It translates to CASSPGTSGRRSYNEQFF.

This clonotype was seen a few times. This chain connects TRBV7-2 to TRBJ2-3; tentatively, D is TRBD2 (5 bases). The CDR3 loop spans 13 amino acids. The germline CDR1 and CDR2 sequences are SGHTA and FQGNSA. V gave up 1 base and J gave up 7 bases, with 9 bases separating them. DNA for the CDR3: TGTGCCAGCAGCTTAGGGTCGGGGTATACGCAGTATTTT. It is translated as CASSLGSGYTQYF.

Worth noting for this clonotype: A single base separates this from a much larger clone, so it may be a read error. The chain recombines TRBV14 with TRBJ1-3; tentatively, D is TRBD1 (5 bases). The CDR3 is made up of 15 amino acids. With 3 bases removed from V and 2 bases from J, the gap between germline ends came to 11 bases. Germline CDR1 is SGHDN and CDR2 is FVKESK. DNA for the CDR3: TGTGCCAGCAGCCATCGGGGCATCCCTGGAAACACCATATATTTT. Translated: CASSHRGIPGNTIYF. Full variable domain (remainder filled in from reference TRBV14 and TRBJ1-3): EAGVTQFPSHSVIEKGQTVTLRCDPISGHDNLYWYRRVMGKEIKFLLHFVKESKQDESGMPNNRFLAERTGGTYSTLKVQPAELEDSGVYFCASSHRGIPGNTIYFGEGSWLTVV.

The V gene is TRBV6-1, the J gene TRBJ2-5, with D possibly TRBD2 on 6 matching bases. The J call may be faulty, since TRBJ2-7 better matches the DNA end. This CDR3 is 18 amino acids long. CDR1 and CDR2 (germline): MNHNS, SASEGT. The CDR3 DNA follows: TGTGCCAGCAGTGCATTCGGGACTGGGCGTAGTCTAGCCTACGAGCAGTACTTC. Its protein product is CASSAFGTGRSLAYEQYF.

The chain employs TRBV27 and TRBJ2-1, with TRBD1 matching over 7 bases. V shed 3 bases and J 4 bases; nucleotides not matched to a gene: 3. The CDR3 is 14 residues long. Germline CDR1 is MNHEY and CDR2 is SMNVEV (reference sequence). The CDR3 reads CASSLTGRYNEQFF. CDR3 bases: TGTGCCAGCAGTTTGACAGGGCGGTACAATGAGCAGTTCTTC.

This clonotype was seen a handful of times. V usage is TRBV28 and J usage is TRBJ1-1; 7 nucleotides line up with TRBD1. Germline CDR1 and CDR2: MDHEN and SYDVKM. The CDR3 extends over 15 amino acids. Trimming at V came to 5 bases and at J to 5 bases, leaving 11 bases not matched to a gene. CDR3 region: CASSRLQGGGTEAFF. In DNA form, the CDR3 reads TGTGCCAGCAGTCGTCTCCAGGGGGGGGGGACTGAAGCTTTCTTT.

As concerns this clonotype: One end of the junction does not line up with germline, which may come from a read error. The chain carries TRBV15 and TRBJ2-3; D is perhaps TRBD1 (6 bases). This CDR3 spans 16 amino acids. Germline CDR1 is LNHNV and CDR2 is YYDKDF (reference sequence). The CDR3 sequence: CAASPRTEYLTDTQYF. The CDR3 nucleotides read TGTGCCGCCAGCCCCAGGACAGAATATCTCACAGATACGCAGTATTTT.